A selection of T cell receptor beta chains follows, all from one sample in a study of technical replicates of blood from a few donors. The table came from immunoSEQ multiplex PCR; TCRdb's copy has only in-frame clones and leaves some out. The data show fewer than 85,000 clones, roughly 94% seen once. The sequencing input was T cells isolated from PBMCs. The receptors were gathered from a human donor in good health. CDR3s include the opening cysteine and the closing phenylalanine or tryptophan. A D gene is named only where the DNA matches it firmly. Clone size is stated in some rows and not others, as once, few, many or a class when expanded.

TRBJ2-7 | NA | TRBV5-1 | TRBD1 | 15 | CASSLSQGRSYEQYF | TGCGCCAGCAGCTTGTCACAGGGGCGCTCCTACGAGCAGTACTTC
TRBJ2-6 | once | TRBV7-8 | NA | 17 | CASSYDERGTGANVLTF | TGTGCCAGCAGCTACGACGAGAGGGGGACTGGGGCCAACGTCCTGACTTTC
TRBJ2-3 | NA | TRBV28 | TRBD2 | 18 | CASSFTGRLAGDSDTQYF | TGTGCCAGCAGTTTTACAGGCCGCCTAGCGGGTGATTCAGATACGCAGTATTTT
TRBJ1-1 | once | TRBV28 | NA | 17 | CASSLETGRNMNTEAFF | TGTGCCAGCAGTTTAGAGACCGGGAGGAACATGAACACTGAAGCTTTCTTT
TRBJ2-5 | NA | TRBV5-4 | TRBD2 | 15 | CASSIAGARGETQYF | TGTGCCAGCAGCATCGCGGGAGCTCGAGGGGAGACCCAGTACTTC
TRBJ2-5 | once | TRBV28 | NA | 15 | CASSTAGLFGETQYF | TGTGCCAGCAGTACTGCAGGGTTATTTGGGGAGACCCAGTACTTC
TRBJ1-1 | NA | TRBV27 | NA | 16 | CASSPRVAGAGTEAFF | TGTGCCAGCAGTCCTCGGGTGGCGGGCGCGGGGACTGAAGCTTTCTTT
TRBJ1-2 | NA | TRBV21-1 | NA | 16 | CASSKRDRGFGYGYTF | TGTGCCAGCAGCAAAAGGGACAGGGGTTTTGGCTATGGCTACACCTTC
TRBJ2-1 | once | TRBV11-3 | NA | 12 | CASSLGRDEQFF | TGTGCCAGCAGCTTAGGGCGGGATGAGCAGTTCTTC
TRBJ2-2 | NA | TRBV27 | NA | 18 | CASSFRAGTDTNTGELFF | TGTGCCAGCAGTTTCAGGGCAGGAACAGATACGAACACCGGGGAGCTGTTTTTT
TRBJ2-7 | NA | TRBV5-1 | NA | 12 | CASSSTGSEQYF | TGCGCCAGCAGTAGCACTGGGAGCGAGCAGTACTTC
TRBJ2-1 | NA | TRBV7-2 | NA | 15 | CASSLPLASYNEQFF | TGTGCCAGCAGCTTACCACTAGCCTCATACAATGAGCAGTTCTTC
TRBJ1-1 | NA | TRBV30 | NA | 11 | CAWGEITEAFF | TGTGCCTGGGGGGAGATAACTGAAGCTTTCTTT
TRBJ2-1 | once | TRBV6-5 | NA | 13 | CASSLAVYNEQFF | TGTGCCAGCAGCCTAGCAGTCTACAATGAGCAGTTCTTC
TRBJ2-3 | NA | TRBV6-1 | TRBD1 | 14 | CASSSTGGPDTQYF | TGTGCCAGCAGTTCCACAGGGGGACCAGATACGCAGTATTTT
TRBJ1-2 | NA | TRBV28 | NA | 14 | CASFPYKSGYGYTF | TGTGCCAGCTTCCCCTACAAATCAGGGTACGGCTACACCTTC
TRBJ2-1 | NA | TRBV14 | NA | 14 | CASSHHRVPNEQFF | TGTGCCAGCAGCCACCACAGGGTCCCCAATGAGCAGTTCTTC
TRBJ2-5 | NA | TRBV14 | TRBD2 | 15 | CASSYILADQETQYF | TGTGCCAGCAGCTATATACTAGCGGACCAAGAGACCCAGTACTTC
TRBJ2-3 | once | TRBV10-2 | TRBD2 | 16 | CASSEGLFVGGDTQYF | TGCGCCAGCAGTGAAGGACTCTTTGTGGGGGGGGATACGCAGTATTTT
TRBJ2-5 | NA | TRBV6-1 | NA | 16 | CASREQGLQKQETQYF | TGTGCCAGCAGAGAACAGGGTTTACAAAAACAAGAGACCCAGTACTTC
TRBJ2-2 | NA | TRBV19 | NA | 16 | CASSIGQVLNTGELFF | TGTGCCAGTAGTATAGGACAGGTTCTAAACACCGGGGAGCTGTTTTTT
TRBJ2-1 | NA | TRBV7-8 | TRBD1 | 15 | CASSSLLTGDNEQFF | TGTGCCAGCAGCTCATTACTTACAGGGGACAATGAGCAGTTCTTC
TRBJ2-7 | NA | TRBV28 | TRBD2 | 17 | CASSSARLAGEFYEQYF | TGTGCCAGCAGTAGCGCCCGACTAGCGGGAGAGTTCTACGAGCAGTACTTC
TRBJ2-7 | NA | TRBV5-1 | NA | 14 | CASKSTDSTYEQYF | TGCGCCAGCAAATCAACTGACAGTACCTACGAGCAGTACTTC
TRBJ2-1 | NA | TRBV4-2 | TRBD2 | 20 | CASSLRLAGGLFVTYNEQFF | TGTGCCAGCAGCCTTCGACTAGCGGGGGGCCTCTTTGTAACCTACAATGAGCAGTTCTTC
TRBJ2-7 | NA | TRBV11-3 | NA | 12 | CASSLTTGEQYF | TGTGCCAGCAGCTTAACGACTGGGGAGCAGTACTTC
TRBJ1-2 | NA | TRBV4-1 | NA | 13 | CASSPGGAYGYTF | TGCGCCAGCAGCCCCGGGGGGGCCTATGGCTACACCTTC
TRBJ2-7 | NA | TRBV29-1 | NA | 12 | CSVRTVSYEQYF | TGCAGCGTTAGGACAGTTTCCTACGAGCAGTACTTC
TRBJ1-1 | few | TRBV28 | TRBD1 | 14 | CASSLHRGNTEAFF | TGTGCCAGCAGTTTACACAGGGGGAACACTGAAGCTTTCTTT
TRBJ2-7 | NA | TRBV13 | NA | 16 | CASSLGGEVGSYEQYF | TGTGCCAGCAGCTTAGGGGGGGAGGTAGGCTCCTACGAGCAGTACTTC
TRBJ2-1 | NA | TRBV4-2 | TRBD2 | 16 | CASSQRSGRADNEQFF | TGTGCCAGCAGCCAACGTAGCGGGAGGGCCGACAATGAGCAGTTCTTC
TRBJ2-1 | NA | TRBV18 | NA | 12 | CASSPLGVEQFF | TGTGCCAGCTCACCACTCGGGGTTGAGCAGTTCTTC
TRBJ2-7 | NA | TRBV10-3 | TRBD2 | 15 | CAIGKEGGFSYEQYF | TGTGCCATTGGAAAGGAGGGAGGGTTTTCCTACGAGCAGTACTTC
TRBJ2-1 | NA | TRBV14 | TRBD2 | 18 | CASSPPTIAGGYGNEQFF | TGTGCCAGCAGCCCCCCCACGATAGCGGGAGGCTACGGTAATGAGCAGTTCTTC
TRBJ2-7 | NA | TRBV6-5 | NA | 11 | CASSRDNEQYF | TGTGCCAGCAGCCGCGACAACGAGCAGTACTTC
TRBJ1-2 | NA | TRBV28 | NA | 12 | CASSFLTGGYTF | TGTGCCAGCAGTTTCCTCACGGGGGGCTACACCTTC
TRBJ1-5 | NA | TRBV29-1 | NA | 13 | CSAVKGVDQPQHF | TGCAGCGCGGTGAAGGGGGTGGATCAGCCCCAGCATTTT
TRBJ2-7 | NA | TRBV7-9 | NA | 11 | CASSYRDEQYF | TGTGCCAGCAGTTACAGAGACGAGCAGTACTTC
TRBJ2-3 | NA | TRBV5-1 | TRBD2 | 20 | CASSPQGLAGVPGTTDTQYF | TGCGCCAGCAGCCCGCAAGGACTAGCGGGGGTACCGGGTACCACAGATACGCAGTATTTT
TRBJ1-4 | NA | TRBV5-1 | TRBD1 | 16 | CASGAGQGARYEKLFF | TGCGCCAGCGGAGCGGGACAGGGGGCTCGGTATGAAAAACTGTTTTTT
TRBJ1-2 | NA | TRBV10-2 | NA | 15 | CASRETGEANYGYTF | TGCGCCAGCAGGGAGACAGGTGAAGCTAACTATGGCTACACCTTC
TRBJ2-2 | NA | TRBV7-2 | TRBD2 | 16 | CASNLAGGIRTGELFF | TGTGCCAGCAACCTAGCGGGAGGGATTAGGACCGGGGAGCTGTTTTTT
TRBJ2-1 | NA | TRBV30 | NA | 18 | CAWSVFISISGRLDEQFF | TGTGCCTGGAGTGTTTTTATATCCATAAGCGGAAGACTGGATGAGCAGTTCTTC
TRBJ2-5 | NA | TRBV7-9 | NA | 15 | CASSPEGVGQETQYF | TGTGCCAGCAGCCCAGAGGGGGTTGGCCAAGAGACCCAGTACTTC
TRBJ2-7 | once | TRBV7-8 | TRBD1 | 16 | CASSLHRDSFSYEQYF | TGTGCCAGCAGCTTGCATCGGGACAGCTTCTCCTACGAGCAGTACTTC
TRBJ2-7 | NA | TRBV7-7 | NA | 11 | CASSSPPEQYF | TGTGCCAGCAGCTCCCCCCCAGAGCAGTACTTC
TRBJ2-1 | NA | TRBV2 | NA | 13 | CASTRAAYNEQFF | TGTGCCAGCACCAGGGCAGCCTACAATGAGCAGTTCTTC
TRBJ2-7 | NA | TRBV28 | NA | 13 | CASSNQNTYEQYF | TGTGCCAGCAGTAACCAGAACACCTACGAGCAGTACTTC
TRBJ1-1 | NA | TRBV6-1 | TRBD1 | 14 | CASSEQGVGTEAFF | TGTGCCAGCAGTGAACAGGGGGTGGGCACTGAAGCTTTCTTT
TRBJ2-2 | NA | TRBV5-6 | NA | 15 | CASSDSPRNTGELFF | TGTGCCAGCAGCGATTCTCCCAGGAACACCGGGGAGCTGTTTTTT